Below, 21 T cell receptor beta chains from the same sample are listed, as sequenced in a study of cytotoxic CD8 clonotypes in ibrutinib-treated CLL (dated by TCRdb to about 2021). The library was made by the immunoSEQ multiplex PCR assay. What TCRdb holds here is the immuneACCESS table cut down to in-frame rearrangements. Part of the clones is not present; checked against another copy, under half of the missing clones reflect an unresolved V gene, and the others are unexplained. The sample records around 300,000 clones, more than 65% of which are singletons. The top ten clones comprise 6.7% of the sample. The sequences come from PBMCs, collected before ibrutinib treatment. These receptor sequences come from a human donor with chronic lymphocytic leukemia.

This chain joins TRBV7-2 and TRBJ2-1; TRBD2 aligns across 9 bases. V shed 5 bases, J shed 4 bases, and the junction held 3 bases outside the gene matches. Germline V CDR1 and CDR2: SGHTA, FQGNSA. This CDR3 has 14 amino acids. CDR3 in amino acids: CASSTGLAYNEQFF. The CDR3 DNA follows: TGTGCCAGCAGCACAGGACTAGCGTACAATGAGCAGTTCTTC.

The CDR3 region is CASSIIGLETQYF. The CDR3 coding sequence is TGTGCCAGTAGTATAATTGGTTTGGAGACCCAGTACTTC. V gene TRBV19 combines with J gene TRBJ2-5; D remains unclear. Trimming pared 2 bases from V and 5 bases from J, leaving 9 bases between. Germline CDR1 reads LNHDA; CDR2 reads SQIVND (reference sequence). The CDR3 has 13 residues. Full variable domain (missing parts from reference TRBV19 and TRBJ2-5): DGGITQSPKYLFRKEGQNVTLSCEQNLNHDAMYWYRQDPGQGLRLIYYSQIVNDFQKGDIAEGYSVSREKKESFPLTVTSAQKNPTAFYLCASSIIGLETQYFGPGTRLLVL.

The V gene is TRBV4-1, the J gene TRBJ2-2, with 8 bases aligning to TRBD2. This CDR3 is built from 16 residues. CDR1 is MGHRA, CDR2 YSYEKL, per germline. The V segment lost 3 bases and the J segment 3 bases; nucleotides outside the gene matches: 6. The CDR3 spells CASSQNSGTHTGELFF. The CDR3 DNA is TGCGCCAGCAGCCAGAATAGCGGGACCCACACCGGGGAGCTGTTTTTT.

The rearrangement joins TRBV5-4 to TRBJ1-2; 7 nucleotides align to TRBD1. This CDR3 region has 14 residues. Germline V lookup: CDR1 SGHNT, CDR2 YYREEE (reference sequence). The trim removed 0 bases at V and 1 base at J, leaving 0 bases unmatched. The CDR3 coding sequence is TGTGCCAGCAGCTTGGGGGACAGTAACTATGGCTACACCTTC. Translation: CASSLGDSNYGYTF. Supplemented by reference TRBV5-4 and TRBJ1-2, the full variable domain reads ETGVTQSPTHLIKTRGQQVTLRCSSQSGHNTVSWYQQALGQGPQFIFQYYREEENGRGNFPPRFSGLQFPNYSSELNVNALELDDSALYLCASSLGDSNYGYTFGSGTRLTVV.

The chain joins TRBV9 to TRBJ2-1; D is perhaps TRBD1 (5 bases). V lost 0 bases to trimming and J lost 4 bases, with 11 bases between them. Germline CDR1 reads SGDLS; CDR2 reads YYNGEE. The CDR3 runs to 15 residues. The CDR3 spells CASSVVQGPYNEQFF. The CDR3 region has the DNA TGTGCCAGCAGCGTAGTGCAGGGCCCTTACAATGAGCAGTTCTTC.

The V gene is TRBV18, the J gene TRBJ1-2; D remains unclear. The CDR3 covers 14 residues. Trimming took 2 bases from V and 3 from J, leaving 10 bases between them. Germline V gene lookup returns CDR1 KGHSH and CDR2 LQKENI. The CDR3 coding sequence is TGTGCCAGCTCACCAACAAGGACCGACTATGGCTACACCTTC. Translating gives CASSPTRTDYGYTF.

The V gene is TRBV7-2, the J gene TRBJ2-3; the D gene is possibly TRBD1 (6 bases). The CDR3 totals 16 residues. Germline V lookup: CDR1 SGHTA, CDR2 FQGNSA. V was trimmed by 5 bases and J by 2 bases, leaving 17 bases between them. This CDR3 reads CASSQQPGHDTDTQYF. Here the CDR3 DNA reads TGTGCCAGCAGCCAACAACCGGGACATGACACAGATACGCAGTATTTT.

As DNA, the CDR3 is TGCGCCAGCAGCCAACGGACAGGGGGAATCGGGACGTCCTACGAGCAGTACTTC. It yields the protein CASSQRTGGIGTSYEQYF. The V call is TRBV4-1, the J call TRBJ2-7, with 10 bases identical to TRBD1. This CDR3 has 18 residues. J gave up 1 base and V 2 bases, and 11 bases lay outside the gene matches. CDR1 MGHRA and CDR2 YSYEKL come from the germline V gene.

The chain uses TRBV7-9 and TRBJ2-7, with D perhaps TRBD1 (6 bases). CDR3 length: 16 residues. Germline CDR1 reads SEHNR; CDR2 reads FQNEAQ (reference sequence). Between the trimmed V and J ends, which lost 5 bases and 0 bases, there was a span of 17 bases. CDR3 nucleotide sequence: TGTGCCAGCAGCACCCCGGAAACAGGGAACTCCTACGAGCAGTACTTC. Translation: CASSTPETGNSYEQYF.

V and J are TRBV21-1 and TRBJ2-5; TRBD1, as called in the table, went unchecked against the DNA. TRBV21-1 is noted as a pseudogene. This CDR3 has 13 amino acids. For the CDR3, the DNA is TGTGCCAGCAGCCTTACAGGGTTACAGACCCAGTACTTC. Protein product: CASSLTGLQTQYF.

The V and J genes are TRBV20-1 and TRBJ2-5; D remains ambiguous. CDR3 length: 11 amino acids. CDR1 is DFQATT and CDR2 is SNEGSKA in the germline V gene (reference sequence). V lost 6 bases to trimming and J lost 3 bases, with 8 bases between them. The CDR3 loop reads CSAVTEETQYF. The CDR3 nucleotides are TGCAGTGCCGTAACAGAAGAGACCCAGTACTTC.

J is TRBJ2-7 and V is TRBV7-8; 9 bases are shared with TRBD2. Per germline, CDR1 SGHVS and CDR2 FQNEAQ. The CDR3 covers 13 residues. V dropped 4 bases and J dropped 4; count of bases not matched to a gene: 2. The CDR3 loop reads CASSSAGGYEQYF. The CDR3 nucleotides are TGTGCCAGCAGCTCCGCGGGGGGGTACGAGCAGTACTTC.

V and J are TRBV2 and TRBJ1-5; TRBD1 might be the D (5 bases). The CDR3 spans 15 residues. Germline loops: CDR1 SNHLY, CDR2 FYNNEI. Trimming removed 3 bases at V and 5 bases at J, with 14 bases between. CDR3 loop: CASSEGREVHQPQHF. CDR3 in DNA: TGTGCCAGCAGTGAGGGGCGAGAGGTCCATCAGCCCCAGCATTTT.

The V gene is TRBV10-3, the J gene TRBJ1-1; possibly TRBD1 for D (5 bases). Trimming pared 3 bases from V and 4 bases from J, leaving 12 bases between. CDR1 ENHRY and CDR2 SYGVKD come from the germline V gene. The length of the CDR3 is 14 residues. The CDR3 loop reads CAISEKVGGTEAFF. CDR3 coding DNA: TGTGCCATCAGTGAAAAGGTGGGGGGCACTGAAGCTTTCTTT.

The chain recombines TRBV18 with TRBJ2-3; 9 nucleotides match TRBD2. The V gene's germline CDR1 is KGHSH and CDR2 LQKENI. The CDR3 totals 15 residues. Losses at the gene ends were 6 bases for V and 4 bases for J; bases not matched to a gene: 8. The CDR3 DNA reads TGTGCCAGCTCTGAATTAGCGGGAGTGGCAGATACGCAGTATTTT. Protein: CASSELAGVADTQYF.

The CDR3 region is CAISGTTGLAGRETQYF. CDR3 nucleotide sequence: TGTGCCATCAGTGGGACGACGGGACTAGCGGGACGGGAGACCCAGTACTTC. The chain has TRBV10-3 and TRBJ2-5; 13 bases agree with TRBD2. The V and J ends lost 4 bases and 5 bases, in that order; junction bases with no gene match: 10. The CDR3 contains 17 residues. Germline loops: CDR1 ENHRY, CDR2 SYGVKD.

V and J are TRBV6-1 and TRBJ2-5; the D gene is possibly TRBD2 (6 bases). The CDR3 extends over 14 amino acids. V was pared by 5 bases and J by 5 bases, with 15 bases between. Germline V gives CDR1 MNHNS, CDR2 SASEGT. CDR3 region: CASSLDPAGETQYF. The CDR3 nucleotides are TGTGCCAGCAGTTTGGACCCGGCGGGGGAGACCCAGTACTTC.

This clone was detected once. This chain connects TRBV15 to TRBJ1-1, with D unresolved. V lost 0 bases and J 1 base, leaving 9 bases between the germline ends. In germline, CDR1 is LNHNV, CDR2 YYDKDF (reference sequence). The CDR3 extends over 15 amino acids. In DNA form, the CDR3 reads TGTGCCACCAGCAGAGATTTTAGGGCGAACACTGAAGCTTTCTTT. Its protein product is CATSRDFRANTEAFF.

This chain connects TRBV4-3 to TRBJ2-3; D ambiguous. The V gene's germline CDR1 is LGHNA and CDR2 YSLEER. This CDR3 is built from 16 residues. Between the trimmed V and J ends, which lost 2 bases and 3 bases, there was a span of 15 bases. For the CDR3, the DNA is TGCGCCAGCAGCCAAACCGATAGAGCAAAGACAGATACGCAGTATTTT. It encodes CASSQTDRAKTDTQYF.

The chain uses TRBV4-3 and TRBJ1-1, with D unresolved. V was cut by 3 bases and J by 1 base, with 18 bases left in between. The germline gives CDR1 LGHNA, CDR2 YSLEER. CDR3 length: 17 residues. The CDR3 here is CASSHSPILGANTEAFF. Written as DNA, the CDR3 is TGCGCCAGCAGCCACTCCCCGATTCTCGGCGCGAACACTGAAGCTTTCTTT.

The V call is TRBV9, the J call TRBJ2-2; D is perhaps TRBD1 (5 bases). Germline assignment: CDR1 SGDLS and CDR2 YYNGEE. The V gene lost 4 bases and the J gene lost 2 bases, with 9 bases spanning the gap. The CDR3 consists of 14 residues. The CDR3 reads CASSRTRNTGELFF. The CDR3 DNA is TGTGCCAGCAGCAGGACAAGAAACACCGGGGAGCTGTTTTTT. The full variable domain, completed using reference TRBV9 and TRBJ2-2, is DSGVTQTPKHLITATGQRVTLRCSPRSGDLSVYWYQQSLDQGLQFLIQYYNGEERAKGNILERFSAQQFPDLHSELNLSSLELGDSALYFCASSRTRNTGELFFGEGSRLTVL.